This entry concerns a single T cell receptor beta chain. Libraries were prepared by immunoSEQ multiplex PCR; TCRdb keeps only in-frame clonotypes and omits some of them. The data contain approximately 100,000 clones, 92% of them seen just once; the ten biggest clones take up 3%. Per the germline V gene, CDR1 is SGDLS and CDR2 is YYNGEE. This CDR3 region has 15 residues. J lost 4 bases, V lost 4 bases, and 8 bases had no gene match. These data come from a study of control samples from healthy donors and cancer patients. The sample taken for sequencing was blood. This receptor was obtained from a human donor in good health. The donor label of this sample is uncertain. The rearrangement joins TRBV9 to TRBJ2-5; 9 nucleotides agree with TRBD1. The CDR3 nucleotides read TGTGCCAGCAGCCTTGCCGGGACAGGGATAGAGACCCAGTACTTC. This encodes CASSLAGTGIETQYF.